This TCR beta chain was found in a study of blood T cell repertoires in COVID-19 (TCRdb year 2020). A note on the overall study: Collaborator samples came from the United States, Italy and Spain and covered acute and convalescent phases of COVID-19. The prospective study material was composed of cDNA or gDNA derived from T cells, B-cell-depleted T cells, or PBMCs. The dataset comprised deeply sampled blood TCRbeta repertoires from subjects exposed to, actively infected with, or recovered from COVID-19. The repertoires were released in a freely available public database meant as a resource for research on the immune response to SARS-CoV-2. The samples were drawn from the first 160 participants of the ongoing ImmuneRACE study and from some 1,300 subjects provided by 6 global collaborators. Nearly every sample came with metadata listing a de-identified subject ID, COVID-19 status, age in years and sex. Where available, HLA class I and class II types were obtained from metadata supplied by the sample provider rather than from assay-based typing. What the research found in general, with its limitations: Clinical and demographic metadata were provided uncurated, with the amount varying by source and participant.

TCRbeta CDR3 regions were amplified from genomic DNA using the immunoSEQ Assay, a bias-controlled multiplex PCR. The published analysis was carried out like this. Nucleated cell counts per sample were estimated from amplification of reference gene primers within the assay. To quantify the absolute abundance of each unique TCRbeta CDR3 rearrangement, sequence reads were collapsed and filtered. For each sample, productive Simpson clonality was calculated by taking the square root of Simpson's diversity index across productive rearrangements. TCRdb carries this immuneACCESS record with in-frame sequences only. Its versions omit some clonotypes, under half of them owing to an unresolved V gene in the studies checked, with the rest unexplained. The V and J calls and clone size are taken from that table; D and trimming were inferred from the DNA. The table for this sample lists about 330,000 clones; 87% of them were counted only once. Clones ranked in the top ten supply approximately 5.3% of the sample.

In the prospective study, participants were 18 to 89 years old, resided in fewer than 25 geographic areas of the United States, and were enrolled through a virtual design. In the prospective study, cohorts were assigned on the basis of participant-reported clinical history obtained from a screening survey and a study questionnaire. For ImmuneRACE Cohort 3, a participant was defined as recovered based on two consecutive negative NP/OP PCR tests, clearance by a healthcare professional, or resolution of symptoms. Each participant in the prospective study had whole blood, serum and a nasopharyngeal or oropharyngeal swab collected by mobile phlebotomists. Over an approximately 2-month period, participants in the prospective study had the option of providing additional blood draws and questionnaires. Before DNA extraction, prospective study blood samples were shipped either frozen or at room temperature.

On this clone itself: Its target antigen remains unknown. Base qualities are missing; no much larger clone stands one base away.

The germline V gene sets CDR1 to ENHRY and CDR2 to SYGVKD. The CDR3 sequence holds 14 residues, the cysteine and phenylalanine included. The kept DNA is CDR3 alone, 42 bases in frame from the first base. V trim: 2 bases; J trim: 3 bases; unmatched bases: 4. This TCR came from a woman in her twenties or thirties who had recovered from COVID-19. The chain links TRBV10-3 with TRBJ2-7, with 7 bases in between that match TRBD1. The sequenced material came from PBMCs or T cells enriched from blood (not recorded which). The CDR3 reads as follows: CAISEVRGHYEQYF. The sequenced DNA is TGTGCCATCAGTGAGGTGAGGGGGCACTACGAGCAGTACTTC.